A selection of T cell receptor beta chains follows, all from one sample in a study of shared clonotypes between healthy human individuals. Only in-frame clones appear in the TCRdb table, and some are missing; sequencing was by immunoSEQ multiplex PCR. The top ten clones hold over 1.3% of a sample with approximately 940,000 clones, over 75% of them seen once. The sample comprised memory CD4+ T cells sorted from blood. The receptors derive from a man in his late teens or twenties in good health. Each CDR3 is given with its conserved first and last residue. Each record gives: clone size, V gene, D gene, J gene, CDR3 DNA, CDR3 protein. D genes are given only for firm matches. Clone size is not always given. Where it is, it says once, few, many or a class for expanded clones.

-,TRBV9,-,TRBJ2-5,TGTGCCAGCAGCGTATCTGGGGGCGCGTACCAAGAGACCCAGTACTTC,CASSVSGGAYQETQYF
-,TRBV7-6,TRBD2,TRBJ2-3,TGTGCCAGCGGGGGGGGTGCAGGCACAGATACGCAGTATTTT,CASGGGAGTDTQYF
-,TRBV7-3,-,TRBJ2-1,TGTGCCAGCAGCCTCGGACGGTACAATGAGCAGTTCTTC,CASSLGRYNEQFF
-,TRBV9,TRBD1,TRBJ1-2,TGTGCCAGCACCACGACAGGGAACTATGGCTACACCTTC,CASTTTGNYGYTF
few,TRBV10-3,-,TRBJ2-5,TGTGCCACCTCGACCCCACCCATCCGGACCCAGTACTTC,CATSTPPIRTQYF
-,TRBV7-2,-,TRBJ2-5,TGTGCCAGCAGCTTCGGTGCCGAGACCCAGTACTTC,CASSFGAETQYF
few,TRBV5-6,TRBD1,TRBJ1-2,TGTGCCAGCAGCCCGGGACAGGGGAACTATGGCTACACCTTC,CASSPGQGNYGYTF
-,TRBV2,TRBD1,TRBJ1-5,TGTGCCAGCAGGGGGACAGGTTCCAATCAGCCCCAGCATTTT,CASRGTGSNQPQHF
once,TRBV18,TRBD1,TRBJ1-1,TGTGCCAGCTCACCGCGCCGCAGGGGGCTAAAAACTGAAGCTTTCTTT,CASSPRRRGLKTEAFF
-,TRBV15,-,TRBJ1-4,TGTGCCACCAGCAGGGGTATCCCCATGGAAAAACTGTTTTTT,CATSRGIPMEKLFF
-,TRBV19,-,TRBJ1-6,TGTGCCAGTAGTATAGAGGGGGCTATTGGTAATTCACCCCTCCACTTT,CASSIEGAIGNSPLHF
-,TRBV5-6,TRBD2,TRBJ2-1,TGTGCCAGCAGCTTGTCCCTACTAGCGGAGGGGTCCTACAATGAGCAGTTCTTC,CASSLSLLAEGSYNEQFF
few,TRBV5-6,-,TRBJ2-7,TGTGCCAGCAGCCCGGAGGGGGTCGCGTACGAGCAGTACTTC,CASSPEGVAYEQYF
many,TRBV5-6,-,TRBJ2-1,TGTGCCAGCAGCCTCCCCGGGTCCGATCCCGCCGGGGAGCAGTTCTTC,CASSLPGSDPAGEQFF
-,TRBV7-2,TRBD2,TRBJ2-5,TGTGCCAGCAGTCCGGTGACTAGCGGGAGGGTCGAGACCCAGTACTTC,CASSPVTSGRVETQYF
-,TRBV2,TRBD2,TRBJ2-1,TGTGCCAGCAGTGAAGGGACTAGCGGGAGTATCTACAATGAGCAGTTCTTC,CASSEGTSGSIYNEQFF
few,TRBV10-3,-,TRBJ1-2,TGTGCCATCAGTGGGACTAACTATGGCTACACCTTC,CAISGTNYGYTF
-,TRBV11-2,-,TRBJ2-7,TGTGCCAGCAGCTTAGCGGACCCCGGGCAGTACTTC,CASSLADPGQYF
-,TRBV27,-,TRBJ1-5,TGTGCCAGCAGTTCCGTCTATAGCAATCAGCCCCAGCATTTT,CASSSVYSNQPQHF
-,TRBV11-3,-,TRBJ2-6,TGTGCCAGCAGCTTAGGGGGGGCTGGGGCCAACGTCCTGACTTTC,CASSLGGAGANVLTF
few,TRBV2,-,TRBJ1-2,TGTGCCAGCACCCCGACGGGGGGGTGGTATGGCTACACCTTC,CASTPTGGWYGYTF
-,TRBV5-4,TRBD1,TRBJ2-7,TGTGCCAGCAGCTTGGGGGACAGGGCCTCCGGAACCTACGAGCAGTACTTC,CASSLGDRASGTYEQYF
-,TRBV5-1,-,TRBJ2-2,TGCGCCAGCAGCTTGGTTAAGGGGCCGTCGAACACCGGGGAGCTGTTTTTT,CASSLVKGPSNTGELFF
-,TRBV11-2,TRBD2,TRBJ2-1,TGTGCCAGCAGACCTTCCGGGACTAGCGGGAGTTACAATGAGCAGTTCTTC,CASRPSGTSGSYNEQFF
-,TRBV18,TRBD2,TRBJ2-3,TGTGCCAGCTCACCACAGGCTAGCGGCGGCACAGATACGCAGTATTTT,CASSPQASGGTDTQYF
-,TRBV7-2,-,TRBJ1-3,TGTGCCAGCAGCTTCCGGAGTCCTGGAAACACCATATATTTT,CASSFRSPGNTIYF
once,TRBV29-1,-,TRBJ1-1,TGCAGCGGGGAGGGACGCACTGAAGCTTTCTTT,CSGEGRTEAFF
-,TRBV4-1,-,TRBJ2-1,TGCGCCAGCAGCCAAGATCCTAGCTCCTACAATGAGCAGTTCTTC,CASSQDPSSYNEQFF
-,TRBV6-5,TRBD1,TRBJ2-3,TGTGCCAGCAGTTACGGGGACAGGGGGACAGATACGCAGTATTTT,CASSYGDRGTDTQYF
once,TRBV5-1,-,TRBJ2-7,TGCGCCAGCAGCTTGGTTGGGGGACGGCTTTACGAGCAGTACTTC,CASSLVGGRLYEQYF
-,TRBV2,-,TRBJ1-5,TGTGCCAGCAACCCAGACATGGGGCCCCAGCATTTT,CASNPDMGPQHF
-,TRBV19,TRBD2,TRBJ2-6,TGTGCCAGTAGTATAGGACTAGCGGGGTCTGCTGGGGCCAACGTCCTGACTTTC,CASSIGLAGSAGANVLTF
-,TRBV19,TRBD1,TRBJ2-7,TGTGCCAGTAGCGGGACAGGAGGCGCCTACGAGCAGTACTTC,CASSGTGGAYEQYF
many,TRBV29-1,-,TRBJ2-3,TGCAGCGTTGAAGGACCAGGAAATGAGATGGATACGCAGTATTTT,CSVEGPGNEMDTQYF
-,TRBV5-1,TRBD1,TRBJ2-5,TGCGCCAGCAGCATCCGACAGGGGGGCCAAGAGACCCAGTACTTC,CASSIRQGGQETQYF
-,TRBV19,TRBD1,TRBJ1-5,TGTGCCAGTCTGCCTTCCGGGACAGGGATGTGGCAGCCCCAGCATTTT,CASLPSGTGMWQPQHF
few,TRBV5-5,-,TRBJ1-1,TGTGCCAGCAGCCCCTGGGGTTACACTGAAGCTTTCTTT,CASSPWGYTEAFF
-,TRBV7-8,-,TRBJ2-7,TGTGCCAGCAGCTGGGGCGGGGCCTTTTCCTACGAGCAGTACTTC,CASSWGGAFSYEQYF
-,TRBV5-1,-,TRBJ2-5,TGCGCCAGCAGCTTATACCAAGAGACCCAGTACTTC,CASSLYQETQYF
-,TRBV7-2,-,TRBJ1-3,TGTGCCAGCAGCTTAGCGACTATCTCTGGAAACACCATATATTTT,CASSLATISGNTIYF
-,TRBV19,-,TRBJ1-3,TGTGCCAGTACCAAGGCGAGGGGAAACACCATATATTTT,CASTKARGNTIYF